The rows below give T cell receptor beta chains drawn from one sample of a study of cytomegalovirus exposure and HLA in healthy donors. Produced via immunoSEQ multiplex PCR; TCRdb's table is partial and in-frame only. The data show some 100,000 clones, about 70% seen once. The sample consisted of PBMCs. Receptors originate from a woman aged 40 to 50 in good health and CMV-seronegative. Each CDR3 is given with its conserved first and last residue. The D gene is left open where the match is weak. Not all rows give a size; the values are once, few, many and, for expanded clones, a class.

D: .; V: TRBV5-1; J: TRBJ2-2; size: .; length: 16; CDR3: CASSLGGFANTGELFF; DNA: TGCGCCAGCAGCTTGGGAGGATTTGCGAACACCGGGGAGCTGTTTTTT
D: .; V: TRBV28; J: TRBJ1-6; size: .; length: 11; CDR3: CASGGRSPLHF; DNA: TGTGCCAGTGGAGGGCGGTCACCCCTCCACTTT
D: .; V: TRBV10-3; J: TRBJ2-2; size: .; length: 17; CDR3: CAISESQGPANTGELFF; DNA: TGTGCCATCAGTGAGAGTCAGGGCCCTGCGAACACCGGGGAGCTGTTTTTT
D: TRBD2; V: TRBV7-3; J: TRBJ2-2; size: .; length: 20; CDR3: CASSHPQGLAGGPSTGELFF; DNA: TGTGCCAGCAGCCACCCCCAGGGACTAGCGGGAGGGCCCTCCACCGGGGAGCTGTTTTTT
D: TRBD1; V: TRBV15; J: TRBJ1-4; size: .; length: 16; CDR3: CATSNDRDATNEKLFF; DNA: TGTGCCACCAGCAACGACAGGGATGCAACTAATGAAAAACTGTTTTTT
D: .; V: TRBV7-3; J: TRBJ2-7; size: .; length: 17; CDR3: CASSPYGLGHTSYEQYF; DNA: TGTGCCAGCAGCCCTTACGGCTTGGGACACACCTCCTACGAGCAGTACTTC
D: TRBD2; V: TRBV29-1; J: TRBJ2-7; size: once; length: 16; CDR3: CSVEGLAGGSENEQYF; DNA: TGCAGCGTGGAGGGACTAGCGGGAGGGTCGGAAAACGAGCAGTACTTC
D: .; V: TRBV19; J: TRBJ1-5; size: .; length: 15; CDR3: CASSSQTGNGQPQHF; DNA: TGTGCCAGTAGTTCCCAAACAGGGAACGGTCAGCCCCAGCATTTT
D: TRBD2; V: TRBV2; J: TRBJ2-3; size: .; length: 16; CDR3: CASSDHIAAGADTQYF; DNA: TGTGCCAGCAGTGATCATATAGCGGCGGGGGCAGATACGCAGTATTTT
D: TRBD1; V: TRBV4-3; J: TRBJ1-2; size: .; length: 18; CDR3: CASSHPLRQGGLRYGYTF; DNA: TGCGCCAGCAGCCACCCACTCCGACAGGGTGGTTTGCGCTATGGCTACACCTTC
D: TRBD1; V: TRBV11-3; J: TRBJ1-1; size: .; length: 13; CDR3: CASSLTGGTEAFF; DNA: TGTGCCAGCAGCTTGACAGGGGGCACTGAAGCTTTCTTT
D: TRBD1; V: TRBV29-1; J: TRBJ2-2; size: .; length: 16; CDR3: CSVESRTGGNTGELFF; DNA: TGCAGCGTTGAGAGCAGGACAGGGGGGAACACCGGGGAGCTGTTTTTT
D: .; V: TRBV6-5; J: TRBJ2-5; size: .; length: 14; CDR3: CASSYSLLEATQYF; DNA: TGTGCCAGCAGTTACAGCTTGCTAGAAGCGACCCAGTACTTC
D: TRBD2; V: TRBV9; J: TRBJ2-1; size: .; length: 16; CDR3: CASSKREGGRYNEQFF; DNA: TGTGCCAGCAGCAAGCGGGAGGGCGGGAGGTACAATGAGCAGTTCTTC
D: TRBD1; V: TRBV29-1; J: TRBJ2-7; size: .; length: 15; CDR3: CSVWWTGGLGDEQYF; DNA: TGCAGCGTTTGGTGGACAGGGGGCCTGGGTGACGAGCAGTACTTC
D: .; V: TRBV18; J: TRBJ1-4; size: .; length: 15; CDR3: CASSPQVQGNEKLFF; DNA: TGTGCCAGCTCACCACAGGTTCAGGGTAATGAAAAACTGTTTTTT
D: .; V: TRBV9; J: TRBJ2-5; size: .; length: 14; CDR3: CASSVAQGLETQYF; DNA: TGTGCCAGCAGCGTAGCTCAGGGGTTAGAGACCCAGTACTTC
D: TRBD1; V: TRBV13; J: TRBJ1-1; size: .; length: 13; CDR3: CASSLDRGPEAFF; DNA: TGTGCCAGCAGCTTAGACAGGGGCCCTGAAGCTTTCTTT